This entry describes one T cell receptor beta chain. V lost 1 base and J 12 bases, leaving 7 bases between the germline ends. The germline CDR1 and CDR2 sequences are GTSNPN and SVGIG (reference sequence). CDR3 length: 10 amino acids. This specimen belongs to a study of T cells in Graves' hyperthyroidism and ophthalmopathy. Amplified TCR beta CDR3 regions came from RNA transcripts. The primer set for the first-round RT-PCR of the TCR CDR3 was HTBI. Each CDR3 protein gets one entry after TCRdb re-called the multiplex PCR reads with MiXCR. The table records hundreds of thousands of distinct CDR3 sequences, over 12% of them present only once. Subjects with ophthalmopathy showed a Clinical Activity Score no lower than 3, a NOSPECS grade no lower than 4, and a duration shorter than 3 months. The diagnoses drew upon clinical symptoms, serum thyroxine and TRAb, thyroid ultrasound and orbital computed tomography. The PBMCs had their origin in more than 9.5 ml of fresh peripheral blood.

The chain recombines TRBV30 with TRBJ2-1; D is unclear. The source material was blood. The receptor's source is an older woman with Graves' ophthalmopathy. The DNA of the CDR3 is TGTGCCTGGAGTGAGGACCCGCAGTTCTTC. It specifies CAWSEDPQFF.